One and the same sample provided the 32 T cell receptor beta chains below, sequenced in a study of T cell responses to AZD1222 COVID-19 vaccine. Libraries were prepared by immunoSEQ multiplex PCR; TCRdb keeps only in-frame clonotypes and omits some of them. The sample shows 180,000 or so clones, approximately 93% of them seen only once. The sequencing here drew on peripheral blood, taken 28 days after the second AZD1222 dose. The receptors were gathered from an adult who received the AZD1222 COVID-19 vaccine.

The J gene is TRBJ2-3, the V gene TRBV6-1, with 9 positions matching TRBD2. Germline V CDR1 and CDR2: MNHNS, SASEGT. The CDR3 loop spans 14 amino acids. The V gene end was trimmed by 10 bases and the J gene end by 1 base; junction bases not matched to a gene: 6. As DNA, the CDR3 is TGTGCCATTATGCGGGGGGGCGGCACAGATACGCAGTATTTT. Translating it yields CAIMRGGGTDTQYF.

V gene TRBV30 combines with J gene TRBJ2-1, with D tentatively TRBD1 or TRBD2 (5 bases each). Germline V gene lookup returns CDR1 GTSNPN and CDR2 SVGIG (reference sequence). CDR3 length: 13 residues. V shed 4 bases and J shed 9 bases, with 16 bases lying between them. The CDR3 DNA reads TGTGCCTGGACCGGGACGGCAAGGGGTGAGCAGTTCTTC. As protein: CAWTGTARGEQFF. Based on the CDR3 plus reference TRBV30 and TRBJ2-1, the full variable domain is SQTIHQWPATLVQPVGSPLSLECTVEGTSNPNLYWYRQAAGRGLQLLFYSVGIGQISSEVPQNLSASRPQDRQFILSSKKLLLSDSGFYLCAWTGTARGEQFFGPGTRLTVL.

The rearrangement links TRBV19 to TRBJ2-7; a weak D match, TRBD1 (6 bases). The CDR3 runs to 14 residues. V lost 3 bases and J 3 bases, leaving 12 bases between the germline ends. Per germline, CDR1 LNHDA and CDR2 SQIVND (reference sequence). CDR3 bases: TGTGCCAGTAGTATGGTTTGGGGGCGCTACGAGCAGTACTTC. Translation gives CASSMVWGRYEQYF. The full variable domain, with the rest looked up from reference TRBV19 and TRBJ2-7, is DGGITQSPKYLFRKEGQNVTLSCEQNLNHDAMYWYRQDPGQGLRLIYYSQIVNDFQKGDIAEGYSVSREKKESFPLTVTSAQKNPTAFYLCASSMVWGRYEQYFGPGTRLTVT.

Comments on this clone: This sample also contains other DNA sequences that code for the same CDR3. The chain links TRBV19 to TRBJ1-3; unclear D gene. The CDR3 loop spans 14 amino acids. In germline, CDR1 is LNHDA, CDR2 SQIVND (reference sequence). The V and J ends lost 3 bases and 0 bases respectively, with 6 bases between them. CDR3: CASSIGRSGNTIYF. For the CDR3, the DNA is TGTGCCAGTAGTATCGGTCGCTCTGGAAACACCATATATTTT.

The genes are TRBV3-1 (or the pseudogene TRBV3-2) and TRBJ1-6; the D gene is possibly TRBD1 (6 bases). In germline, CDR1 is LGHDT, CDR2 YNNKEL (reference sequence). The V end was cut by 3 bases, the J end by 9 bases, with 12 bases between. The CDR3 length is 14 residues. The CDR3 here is CASSHQGFRSPLHF. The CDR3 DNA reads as TGTGCCAGCAGCCACCAGGGGTTTCGTTCACCCCTCCACTTT.

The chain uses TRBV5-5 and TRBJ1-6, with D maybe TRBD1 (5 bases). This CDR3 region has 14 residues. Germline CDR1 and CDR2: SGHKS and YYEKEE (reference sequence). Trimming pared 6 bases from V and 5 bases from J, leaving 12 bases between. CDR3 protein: CASKLGPDNSPLHF. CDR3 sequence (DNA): TGTGCCAGCAAGCTGGGACCGGATAATTCACCCCTCCACTTT.

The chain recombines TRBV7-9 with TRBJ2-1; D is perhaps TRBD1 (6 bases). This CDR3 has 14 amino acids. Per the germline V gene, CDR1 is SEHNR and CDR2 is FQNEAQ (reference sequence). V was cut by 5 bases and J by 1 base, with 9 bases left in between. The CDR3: CASSRGQSYNEQFF. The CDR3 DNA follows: TGTGCCAGCAGCCGCGGACAGTCCTACAATGAGCAGTTCTTC.

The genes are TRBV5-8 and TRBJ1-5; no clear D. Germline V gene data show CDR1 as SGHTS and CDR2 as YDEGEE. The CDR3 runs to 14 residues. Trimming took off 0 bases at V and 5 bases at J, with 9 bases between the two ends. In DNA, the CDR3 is TGTGCCAGCAGCTTGGGCAGTGGTCATCAGCCCCAGCATTTT. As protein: CASSLGSGHQPQHF.

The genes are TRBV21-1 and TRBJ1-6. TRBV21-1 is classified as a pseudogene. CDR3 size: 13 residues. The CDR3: CASSKAPDQPLHF. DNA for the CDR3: TGTGCCAGCAGCAAAGCCCCGGATCAGCCCCTCCACTTT.

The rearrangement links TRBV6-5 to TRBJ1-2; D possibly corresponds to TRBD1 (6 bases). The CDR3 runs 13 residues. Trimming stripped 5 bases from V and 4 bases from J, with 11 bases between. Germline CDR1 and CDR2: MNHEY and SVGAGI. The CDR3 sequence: CASSRGGPYGYTF. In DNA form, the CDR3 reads TGTGCCAGCAGTCGAGGGGGGCCCTATGGCTACACCTTC.

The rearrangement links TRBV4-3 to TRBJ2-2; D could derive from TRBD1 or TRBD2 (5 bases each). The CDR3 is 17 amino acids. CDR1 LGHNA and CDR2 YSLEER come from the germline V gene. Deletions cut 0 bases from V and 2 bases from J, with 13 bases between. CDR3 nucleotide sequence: TGCGCCAGCAGCCAAGACGGGACGCAGGTCAACACCGGGGAGCTGTTTTTT. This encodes CASSQDGTQVNTGELFF.

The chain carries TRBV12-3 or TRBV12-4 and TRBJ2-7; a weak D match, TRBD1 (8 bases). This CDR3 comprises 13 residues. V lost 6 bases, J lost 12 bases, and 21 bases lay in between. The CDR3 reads CASSHGGAGGAYF. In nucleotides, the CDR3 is TGTGCCAGCAGCCATGGGGGGGCAGGGGGCGCGTACTTC.

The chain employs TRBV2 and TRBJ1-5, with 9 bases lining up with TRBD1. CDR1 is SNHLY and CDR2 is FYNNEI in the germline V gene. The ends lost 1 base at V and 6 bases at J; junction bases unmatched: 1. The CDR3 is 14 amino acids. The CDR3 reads CASSEDRGLQPQHF. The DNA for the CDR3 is TGTGCCAGCAGTGAAGACAGGGGGCTTCAGCCCCAGCATTTT.

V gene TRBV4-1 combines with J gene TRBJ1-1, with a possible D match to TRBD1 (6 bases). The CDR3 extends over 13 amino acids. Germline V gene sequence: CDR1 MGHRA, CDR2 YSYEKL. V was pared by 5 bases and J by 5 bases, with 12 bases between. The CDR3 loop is CASSYIDRTEAFF. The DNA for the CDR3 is TGCGCCAGCAGCTATATAGACAGGACTGAAGCTTTCTTT.

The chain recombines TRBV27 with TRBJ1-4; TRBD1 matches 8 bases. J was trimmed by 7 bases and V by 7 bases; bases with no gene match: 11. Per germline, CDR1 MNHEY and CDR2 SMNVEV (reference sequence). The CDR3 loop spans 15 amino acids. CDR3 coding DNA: TGTGCCAGCAAGGCATCCGGGACAGGTGGTGAAAAACTGTTTTTT. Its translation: CASKASGTGGEKLFF.

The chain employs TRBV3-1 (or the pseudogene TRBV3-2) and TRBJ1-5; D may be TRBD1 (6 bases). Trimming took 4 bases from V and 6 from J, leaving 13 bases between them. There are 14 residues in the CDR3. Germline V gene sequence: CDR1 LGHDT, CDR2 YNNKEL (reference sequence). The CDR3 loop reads CASSLSQGLQPQHF. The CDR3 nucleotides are TGTGCCAGCAGCCTCTCCCAGGGGCTTCAGCCCCAGCATTTT.

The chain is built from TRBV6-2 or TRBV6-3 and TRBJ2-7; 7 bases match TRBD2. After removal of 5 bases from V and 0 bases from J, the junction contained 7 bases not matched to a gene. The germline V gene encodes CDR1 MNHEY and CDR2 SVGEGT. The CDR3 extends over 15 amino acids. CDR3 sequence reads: CASSPRGYLSYEQYF. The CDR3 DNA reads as TGTGCCAGCAGTCCGCGGGGGTACCTCTCCTACGAGCAGTACTTC.

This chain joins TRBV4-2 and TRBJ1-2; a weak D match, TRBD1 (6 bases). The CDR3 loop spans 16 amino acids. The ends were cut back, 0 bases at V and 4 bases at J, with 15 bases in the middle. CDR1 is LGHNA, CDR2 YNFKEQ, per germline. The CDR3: CASSQEGGGTLYGYTF. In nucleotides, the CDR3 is TGTGCCAGCAGCCAAGAGGGGGGCGGAACCCTCTATGGCTACACCTTC.

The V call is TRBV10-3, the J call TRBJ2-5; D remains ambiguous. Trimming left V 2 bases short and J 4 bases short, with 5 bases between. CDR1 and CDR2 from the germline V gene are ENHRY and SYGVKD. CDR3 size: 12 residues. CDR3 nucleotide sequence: TGTGCCATCAGTGAGAGATCAGAGACCCAGTACTTC. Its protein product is CAISERSETQYF.

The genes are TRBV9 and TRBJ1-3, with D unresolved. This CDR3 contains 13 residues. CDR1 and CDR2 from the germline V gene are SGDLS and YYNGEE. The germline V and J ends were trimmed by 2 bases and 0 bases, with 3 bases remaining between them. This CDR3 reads CASSVDSGNTIYF. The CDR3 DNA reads TGTGCCAGCAGCGTTGACTCTGGAAACACCATATATTTT.

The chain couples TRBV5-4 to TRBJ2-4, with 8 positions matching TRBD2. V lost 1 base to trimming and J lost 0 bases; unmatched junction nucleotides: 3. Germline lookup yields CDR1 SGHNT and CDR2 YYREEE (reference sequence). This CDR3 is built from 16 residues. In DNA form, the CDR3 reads TGTGCCAGCAGCTTGAACGGGAGGGGAGCCAAAAACATTCAGTACTTC. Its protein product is CASSLNGRGAKNIQYF.

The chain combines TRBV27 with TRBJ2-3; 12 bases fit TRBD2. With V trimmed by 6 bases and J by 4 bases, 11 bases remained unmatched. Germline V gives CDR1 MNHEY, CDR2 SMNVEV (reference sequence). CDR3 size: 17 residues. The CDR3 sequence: CASRGLAGPWGPDTQYF. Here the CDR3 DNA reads TGTGCCAGCAGGGGACTAGCGGGCCCCTGGGGACCAGATACGCAGTATTTT.

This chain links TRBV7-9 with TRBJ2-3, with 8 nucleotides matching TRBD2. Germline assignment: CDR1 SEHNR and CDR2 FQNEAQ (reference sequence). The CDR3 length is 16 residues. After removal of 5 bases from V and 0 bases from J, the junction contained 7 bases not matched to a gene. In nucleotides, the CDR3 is TGTGCCAGCAGCCTCGGACTAGCATTTAGCACAGATACGCAGTATTTT. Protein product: CASSLGLAFSTDTQYF.

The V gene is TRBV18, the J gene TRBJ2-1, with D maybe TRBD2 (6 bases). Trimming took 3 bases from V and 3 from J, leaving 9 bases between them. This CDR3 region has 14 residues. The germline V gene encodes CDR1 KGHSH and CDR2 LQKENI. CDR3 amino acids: CASSPWGDYNEQFF. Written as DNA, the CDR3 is TGTGCCAGCTCACCTTGGGGGGACTACAATGAGCAGTTCTTC.

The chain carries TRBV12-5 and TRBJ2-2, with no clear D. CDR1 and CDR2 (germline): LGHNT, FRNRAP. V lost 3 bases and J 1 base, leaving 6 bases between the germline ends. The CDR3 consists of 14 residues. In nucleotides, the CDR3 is TGTGCTAGTGGTTTAAGGGAGAACACCGGGGAGCTGTTTTTT. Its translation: CASGLRENTGELFF.

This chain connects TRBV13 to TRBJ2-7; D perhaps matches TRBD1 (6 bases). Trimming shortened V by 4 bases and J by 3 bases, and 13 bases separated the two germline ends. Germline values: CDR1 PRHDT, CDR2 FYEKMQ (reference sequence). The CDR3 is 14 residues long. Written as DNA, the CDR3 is TGTGCCAGCAGCTATCAACAGGGCGACTACGAGCAGTACTTC. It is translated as CASSYQQGDYEQYF.

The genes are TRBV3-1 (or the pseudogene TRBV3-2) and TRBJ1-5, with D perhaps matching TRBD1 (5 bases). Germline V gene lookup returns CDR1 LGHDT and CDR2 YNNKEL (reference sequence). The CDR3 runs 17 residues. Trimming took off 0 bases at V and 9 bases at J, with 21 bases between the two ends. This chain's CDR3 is CASSQEWGGGLIMPQHF. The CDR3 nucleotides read TGTGCCAGCAGCCAAGAATGGGGTGGGGGACTAATCATGCCCCAGCATTTT.

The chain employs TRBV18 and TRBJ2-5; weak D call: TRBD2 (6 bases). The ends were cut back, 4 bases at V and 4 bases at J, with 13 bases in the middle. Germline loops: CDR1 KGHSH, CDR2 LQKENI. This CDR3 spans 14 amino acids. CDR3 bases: TGTGCCAGCTCACTATTTGGAGGGTTAGAGACCCAGTACTTC. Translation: CASSLFGGLETQYF.

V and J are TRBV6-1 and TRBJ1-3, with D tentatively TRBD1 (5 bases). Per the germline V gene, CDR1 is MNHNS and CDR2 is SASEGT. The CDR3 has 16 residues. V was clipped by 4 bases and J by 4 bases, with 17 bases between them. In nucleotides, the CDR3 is TGTGCCAGCAGTGCGAGGGACGCCACGTCGGGAAACACCATATATTTT. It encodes CASSARDATSGNTIYF.

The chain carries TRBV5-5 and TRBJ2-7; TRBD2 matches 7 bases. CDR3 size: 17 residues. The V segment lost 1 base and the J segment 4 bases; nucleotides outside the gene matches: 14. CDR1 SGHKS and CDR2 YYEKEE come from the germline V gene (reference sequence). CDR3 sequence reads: CASSLSAVGGGGYEQYF. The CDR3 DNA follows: TGTGCCAGCAGCTTGTCAGCCGTCGGCGGGGGAGGTTACGAGCAGTACTTC.

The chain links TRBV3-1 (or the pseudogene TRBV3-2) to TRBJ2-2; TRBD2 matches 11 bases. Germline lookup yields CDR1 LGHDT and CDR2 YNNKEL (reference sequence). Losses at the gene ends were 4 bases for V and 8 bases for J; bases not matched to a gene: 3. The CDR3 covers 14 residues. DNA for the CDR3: TGTGCCAGCAGCCCGACTAGCGGGGCAGGGGAGCTGTTTTTT. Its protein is CASSPTSGAGELFF.

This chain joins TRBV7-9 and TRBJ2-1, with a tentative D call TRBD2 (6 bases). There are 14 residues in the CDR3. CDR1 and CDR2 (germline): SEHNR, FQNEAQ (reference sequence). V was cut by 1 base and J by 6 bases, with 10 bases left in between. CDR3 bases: TGTGCCAGCAGCTTAGAACTAGCAGGCAATGAGCAGTTCTTC. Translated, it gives CASSLELAGNEQFF.